This T cell receptor (beta chain) was observed in a study of blood T cell repertoires in COVID-19 (dated by TCRdb to the early 2020s). About the full investigation: Samples from collaborators originated in the United States, Italy and Spain and spanned both the acute and convalescent phases of COVID-19. The material from the prospective study consisted of cDNA or gDNA derived from T cells, B-cell-depleted T cells, or PBMCs. Subjects who had been exposed to COVID-19, were actively infected with it, or had recovered from it provided the deeply sampled blood TCRbeta repertoires that made up the dataset. The repertoires were released in a freely available public database intended as a resource for research on the immune response to SARS-CoV-2. Samples were obtained from the ongoing ImmuneRACE study (first 160 participants) and from about 1,300 subjects provided by 6 global collaborators. A de-identified subject ID, COVID-19 status, age in years and sex were almost always included in the sample metadata. Where available, HLA class I and class II types were obtained from metadata supplied by the sample provider rather than from assay-based typing.

Paper-wide results and their limitations: How much clinical and demographic metadata was included differed by source and by participant, and the metadata was provided uncurated.

The immunoSEQ Assay, a bias-controlled multiplex PCR, was used to amplify TCRbeta CDR3 regions from genomic DNA. As for the authors' bioinformatics: Nucleated cell counts per sample were estimated from amplification of reference gene primers within the assay. To quantify the absolute abundance of each unique TCRbeta CDR3 rearrangement, sequence reads were collapsed and filtered. Productive Simpson clonality was computed per sample as the square root of Simpson's diversity index over productive rearrangements. TCRdb retrieved this table from immuneACCESS and kept in-frame rearrangements only. Not all clones are present; in checked studies, unresolved V genes account for under half, and no reason is known for the remainder. The DNA gave D and trimming, while V, J and clone size come from that table. Across this sample there are about 370,000 clones, with approximately 92% seen only once. Approximately 1% of the sample lies in the top ten.

The count of this clone is one. This clone's antigen is unknown. Base qualities were left out, and no much larger clone turns up one base away. Participants in the prospective study were enrolled through a virtual design, were aged 18 to 89 years, and lived in approximately 24 United States geographic areas. In the prospective study, participants were assigned to cohorts based on the clinical history participants reported in a screening survey and a study questionnaire. For ImmuneRACE Cohort 3, a participant was defined as recovered based on two consecutive negative NP/OP PCR tests, clearance by a healthcare professional, or resolution of symptoms. In the prospective study, mobile phlebotomists collected whole blood, serum and a nasopharyngeal or oropharyngeal swab from each participant. Over a roughly 2-month period, participants in the prospective study had the option of providing additional blood draws and questionnaires. Before DNA extraction, blood samples from the prospective study were shipped at room temperature or frozen.

The CDR3 numbers 16 residues from cysteine through phenylalanine. The sequence is cut down to CDR3 DNA, 48 bases in frame from base 1. Trimming leaves V shorter by 4 bases and J shorter by 9 bases, with the junction holding 11 bases beyond the gene matches. The germline V gene specifies SGHVS as CDR1 and FNYEAQ as CDR2. Sequencing input: PBMCs or T cells enriched from blood (not recorded which). Recombination joined TRBV7-6 with TRBJ2-1; 11 nucleotides in the junction match TRBD2. The TCR was taken from a young man who had recovered from COVID-19. The bases are TGTGCCAGCAGCTCCGGACTAGCGGGTGGACTGGGTGAGCAGTTCTTC. Translated, it gives CASSSGLAGGLGEQFF.